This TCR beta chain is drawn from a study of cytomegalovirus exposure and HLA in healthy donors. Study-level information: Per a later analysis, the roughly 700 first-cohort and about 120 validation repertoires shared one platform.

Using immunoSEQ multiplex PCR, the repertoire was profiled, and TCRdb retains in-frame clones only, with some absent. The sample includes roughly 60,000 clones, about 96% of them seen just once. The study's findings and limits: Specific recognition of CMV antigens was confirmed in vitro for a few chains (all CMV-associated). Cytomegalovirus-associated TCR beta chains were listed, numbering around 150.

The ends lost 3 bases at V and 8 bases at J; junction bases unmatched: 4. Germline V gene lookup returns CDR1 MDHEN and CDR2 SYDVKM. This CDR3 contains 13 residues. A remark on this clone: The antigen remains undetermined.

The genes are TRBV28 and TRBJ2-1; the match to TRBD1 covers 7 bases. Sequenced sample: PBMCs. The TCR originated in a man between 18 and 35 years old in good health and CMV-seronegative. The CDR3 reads CASSFRDRYEQFF. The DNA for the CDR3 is TGTGCCAGCAGTTTTCGGGACAGATATGAGCAGTTCTTC.